This TCR beta chain originates from a study of T-cell memory formation after mild COVID-19. Each CDR3 protein gets one entry after TCRdb re-called the 5' RACE reads with MiXCR. The data contain hundreds of thousands of distinct CDR3 sequences, more than 15% of them singletons. This clonotype was seen a few times. The antigen is undetermined. This CDR3 has 13 residues. V was cut by 3 bases and J by 4 bases, with 8 bases left in between. CDR1 is LNHDA and CDR2 is SQIVND in the germline V gene (reference sequence). Study-level results: Clones shrinking between day 15 and 85 showed a balanced CD4/CD8 split, and those that grew later tilted toward CD4+.

The origin of this receptor is a man younger than 30 who had mild COVID-19 (a few samples of this study predate the infection). Cell type and time point are not known. This sequence joins TRBV19 and TRBJ2-3, with D possibly matching TRBD1 (5 bases). The sequencing input was PBMCs or a T cell subset sorted from them (not recorded which). In DNA form, the CDR3 reads TGTGCCAGTAGTATGATGACAGCAGATACGCAGTATTTT. Translating gives CASSMMTADTQYF.